One sample yielded the 14 T cell receptor beta chains listed below, sequenced in a study of T-cell memory formation after mild COVID-19. TCRdb independently ran MiXCR on the 5' RACE reads; one entry per CDR3 protein. The profile shows more than 250,000 distinct CDR3 sequences, 15% to 20% of them singletons. Sequencing input: PBMCs or a T cell subset sorted from them (not recorded which). All receptors derive from a man aged 18 to 29 who had mild COVID-19 (a few samples of this study predate the infection). Cell type and time point are not known.

This chain uses TRBV12-3 or TRBV12-4 with TRBJ2-5; 8 bases are shared with TRBD1. The CDR3 totals 14 residues. V dropped 3 bases and J dropped 6; count of bases not matched to a gene: 6. CDR3 in amino acids: CASSFSRQGQTQYF. CDR3 coding DNA: TGTGCCAGCAGTTTTTCAAGACAGGGGCAGACCCAGTACTTC.

This clonotype showed up many times. The V call is TRBV20-1, the J call TRBJ1-3, with a possible D match to TRBD1 (5 bases). The length of the CDR3 is 15 residues. V was shortened by 4 bases and J by 2 bases, with 15 bases between the two germline ends. The germline CDR1 and CDR2 sequences are DFQATT and SNEGSKA (reference sequence). CDR3 sequence: CSATDIEFTGNTIYF. The DNA for the CDR3 is TGCAGTGCTACGGACATCGAATTTACTGGAAACACCATATATTTT.

This clonotype was recorded a few times. The chain uses TRBV7-6 and TRBJ1-1; no definite D call. The CDR3 sequence is 15 residues long. Trimming shortened V by 0 bases and J by 4 bases, and 12 bases separated the two germline ends. Germline V gene sequence: CDR1 SGHVS, CDR2 FNYEAQ. The CDR3 DNA sequence: TGTGCCAGCAGCTTAGCAGCCGGGGAGATCACTGAAGCTTTCTTT. Protein sequence: CASSLAAGEITEAFF.

This clonotype showed up many times. The rearrangement links TRBV11-2 to TRBJ1-1, with D unclear. V lost 0 bases and J 0 bases, leaving 11 bases between the germline ends. The germline CDR1 and CDR2 sequences are SGHAT and FQNNGV. CDR3 length: 16 residues. CDR3 sequence reads: CASSLEFGKMNTEAFF. Here the CDR3 DNA reads TGTGCCAGCAGCTTAGAGTTTGGAAAAATGAACACTGAAGCTTTCTTT.

This clonotype has more than one count but fewer than ten. This may come from a read error, since a much larger clone is one base off. This chain links TRBV5-1 with TRBJ2-5; no firm D call. Per germline, CDR1 SGHRS and CDR2 YFSETQ. The CDR3 extends over 11 amino acids. The germline V and J ends were trimmed by 0 bases and 7 bases, with 4 bases remaining between them. CDR3 residues: CASSLVVTQYF. CDR3 nucleotide sequence: TGCGCCAGCAGCTTGGTAGTGACCCAGTACTTC. The entire variable domain, with the rest obtained from reference TRBV5-1 and TRBJ2-5, is as follows: KAGVTQTPRYLIKTRGQQVTLSCSPISGHRSVSWYQQTPGQGLQFLFEYFSETQRNKGNFPGRFSGRQFSNSRSEMNVSTLELGDSALYLCASSLVVTQYFGPGTRLLVL.

This clonotype was recorded a few times. V is TRBV7-9 and J is TRBJ1-6; D remains unclear. Germline lookup yields CDR1 SEHNR and CDR2 FQNEAQ (reference sequence). Trimming left V 2 bases short and J 9 bases short, with 14 bases between. The CDR3 is made up of 15 amino acids. CDR3 sequence: CASSLSVSGISPLHF. The CDR3 DNA is TGTGCCAGCAGCTTATCCGTCTCCGGGATTTCACCCCTCCACTTT.

The J gene is TRBJ1-6, the V gene TRBV6-5; 8 nucleotides match TRBD1. V lost 6 bases, J lost 10 bases, and 11 bases stayed unmatched. From germline, CDR1 is MNHEY and CDR2 SVGAGI. This CDR3 contains 15 residues. The CDR3 DNA sequence: TGTGCCAGCAGGGGGACAGGTATTTTGGCATCACCCCTCCACTTT. Translated: CASRGTGILASPLHF.

This clonotype occurred a few times. V is TRBV29-1 and J is TRBJ2-1, with 13 bases aligning to TRBD2. The CDR3 totals 14 residues. V gave up 6 bases and J gave up 5 bases; unmatched junction bases: 4. Per germline, CDR1 SQVTM and CDR2 ANQGSEA. The CDR3 region is CSVVGLAGNNEQFF. CDR3 bases: TGCAGCGTAGTGGGACTAGCGGGAAACAATGAGCAGTTCTTC.

This chain uses TRBV11-2 with TRBJ1-1, with D perhaps TRBD1 (6 bases). V lost 5 bases to trimming and J lost 3 bases, with 16 bases between them. Germline CDR1 is SGHAT and CDR2 is FQNNGV. There are 15 residues in the CDR3. The CDR3 DNA reads as TGTGCCAGCAGCCTATCAGGGGTAGCCTACACTGAAGCTTTCTTT. This codes for CASSLSGVAYTEAFF.

This chain links TRBV11-2 with TRBJ2-3; 7 bases fit TRBD2. CDR1 and CDR2 from the germline V gene are SGHAT and FQNNGV. The CDR3 runs 14 residues. The V gene end was trimmed by 6 bases and the J gene end by 4 bases; junction bases not matched to a gene: 7. Here the CDR3 reads CASREGAGADTQYF. The CDR3 region has the DNA TGTGCCAGCAGGGAAGGGGCGGGGGCAGATACGCAGTATTTT.

This clonotype was detected many times. The V and J genes are TRBV6-5 and TRBJ2-1, with 9 positions matching TRBD2. Per the germline V gene, CDR1 is MNHEY and CDR2 is SVGAGI. V trimming: 2 bases; J trimming: 8 bases; junction bases outside the gene matches: 7. CDR3 size: 15 residues. In DNA form, the CDR3 reads TGTGCCAGCAGTTACACAGCGGGGGGTGGGTATGAGCAGTTCTTC. This translates into CASSYTAGGGYEQFF.

The chain combines TRBV10-2 with TRBJ2-1; the D call may be TRBD1 or TRBD2 (7 bases each). V was shortened by 2 bases and J by 5 bases, with 13 bases between the two germline ends. The CDR3 sequence is 15 residues long. The germline CDR1 and CDR2 sequences are WSHSY and SAAADI. CDR3 region: CASSEQGEGNNEQFF. CDR3 nucleotides: TGCGCCAGCAGTGAGCAGGGGGAGGGTAACAATGAGCAGTTCTTC.

In this sample, this clonotype turned up a few times. The J gene is TRBJ2-3, the V gene TRBV7-3; 10 bases align to TRBD1. This CDR3 region has 16 residues. The germline V gene encodes CDR1 SGHTA and CDR2 FQGTGA. The ends lost 5 bases at V and 5 bases at J; junction bases unmatched: 10. CDR3 sequence reads: CASSEPLGQGKDTQYF. The CDR3 bases are TGTGCCAGCAGCGAACCGTTGGGACAGGGGAAAGATACGCAGTATTTT.

The rearrangement joins TRBV18 to TRBJ2-7; 9 bases fit TRBD2. CDR3 length: 15 amino acids. With V trimmed by 8 bases and J by 1 base, 9 bases remained unmatched. CDR1 is KGHSH, CDR2 LQKENI, per germline. The CDR3 loop is CASVPGSGGSYEQYF. CDR3 coding DNA: TGTGCCAGCGTCCCGGGTAGCGGGGGTTCCTACGAGCAGTACTTC.